This T cell receptor (beta chain) was profiled in a study of human thymus T cells. Whole-study results and caveats: Usage of V and J genes appeared biased in thymic and blood repertoires.

Having corrective surgery for congenital heart defects, healthy Finnish infants were the ones who donated. Only four of the eight donors provided an approximately 0.45-1 mL blood sample. Genomic DNA was extracted from every available blood leukocyte. Germline lookup yields CDR1 SGHNT and CDR2 YYREEE (reference sequence). V was pared by 0 bases and J by 6 bases, with 3 bases between. CDR3 length equals 12 residues. Clones were sequenced by immunoSEQ multiplex PCR, and TCRdb holds only the in-frame ones, with some missing. The sample consists of 46,000 or so clones, more than 85% of them appearing once. On this clone itself: What it recognizes is unknown.

The source material was blood. The TCR comes from a girl under three years old with a congenital heart defect but otherwise immunologically healthy. The chain joins TRBV5-4 to TRBJ2-2; D not resolved. CDR3 amino acids: CASSLGPGELFF. The CDR3 coding sequence is TGTGCCAGCAGCTTGGGTCCCGGGGAGCTGTTTTTT. The variable domain in full, completed from reference TRBV5-4 and TRBJ2-2, reads ETGVTQSPTHLIKTRGQQVTLRCSSQSGHNTVSWYQQALGQGPQFIFQYYREEENGRGNFPPRFSGLQFPNYSSELNVNALELDDSALYLCASSLGPGELFFGEGSRLTVL.